This is a list of T cell receptor beta chains from one sample in a study of response to subunit inactivated influenza vaccine. TCRdb fed the RT-PCR reads into MiXCR, producing one record per CDR3 protein. The table lists more than 700,000 distinct CDR3 sequences, about 20% of them singletons. The sample was PBMCs from blood, taken roughly 5 days after vaccination. These receptors were collected from a middle-aged man who received an inactivated influenza vaccine. Both conserved end residues are part of each CDR3. The D gene is left open where the match is weak. Clone size appears in some rows only: once, few, many, or a class for an expanded clone.

TRBV7-8	.	TRBJ1-4	.	TGTGCCAGCAGCTTAGCTCCAGCCCCAAATGAAAAACTGTTTTTT	CASSLAPAPNEKLFF
TRBV5-1	.	TRBJ2-5	.	TGCGCCAGCAGCTTGTCGGCAAAACAAGAGACCCAGTACTTC	CASSLSAKQETQYF
TRBV20-1	.	TRBJ2-1	.	TGCAGTGCTATCAAAGACAGCGTCTCCTACAATGAGCAGTTCTTC	CSAIKDSVSYNEQFF
TRBV2	.	TRBJ1-1	.	TGTGCCACCAACCCGGGACACCTTGAAGCTTTCTTT	CATNPGHLEAFF
TRBV6-5	.	TRBJ1-1	few	TGTGCCAGCAGTTTCACACAGAACACTGAAGCTTTCTTT	CASSFTQNTEAFF
TRBV24-1	TRBD1	TRBJ1-2	.	TGTGCCACCAGTGAGCGGGACAGCTATGGCTACACCTTC	CATSERDSYGYTF
TRBV20-1	.	TRBJ1-1	.	TGCAGTGCGAAGGGGAACACTGAAGCTTTCTTT	CSAKGNTEAFF
TRBV4-3	TRBD1	TRBJ2-5	.	TGCGCCAGCAGCCAAGATACGGGACAGCCGGACCAGTACTTC	CASSQDTGQPDQYF
TRBV3-1	TRBD2	TRBJ2-5	.	TGTGCCAGCAGCCTCCGGACTAGCCTCAAGGGTGAGACCCAGTACTTC	CASSLRTSLKGETQYF
TRBV6-5	.	TRBJ1-2	.	TGTGCCAGCAGTTCCGGGGGGGCAGACTATGGCTACACCTTC	CASSSGGADYGYTF
TRBV12-3/TRBV12-4	TRBD1	TRBJ1-1	.	TGTGCCAGCAGTCTAGGACAGGGCCTTGAAGCTTTCTTT	CASSLGQGLEAFF
TRBV4-2	TRBD2	TRBJ2-2	few	TGTGCCAGCAGAAAGACTAGCGGGAGAGTAGGAACCGGGGAGCTGTTTTTT	CASRKTSGRVGTGELFF
TRBV6-1	TRBD2	TRBJ2-1	few	TGTGCCAGCAGTCCCGGGACTAGCCCTACATATGAGCAGTTCTTC	CASSPGTSPTYEQFF
TRBV18	.	TRBJ2-3	few	TGTGCCAGCTCACCAGGACTCACAGATACGCAGTATTTT	CASSPGLTDTQYF
TRBV12-3/TRBV12-4	.	TRBJ2-7	few	TGTGCCAGCAGTTCCCTAAGAGCGGAGGGGGCATTATACGAGCAGTACTTC	CASSSLRAEGALYEQYF
TRBV5-1	.	TRBJ1-1	many	TGCGCCAGCAGCCCTCAGGAGGGGGTGGGCACTGAAGCTTTCTTT	CASSPQEGVGTEAFF
TRBV11-1	.	TRBJ2-1	.	TGTGCCAGCAGCTTTGAGAGGGACAATGAGCAGTTCTTC	CASSFERDNEQFF
TRBV12-3/TRBV12-4	TRBD2	TRBJ2-2	few	TGTGCCAGCAGTAAGACTAGCGGGGGGACCTACACCGGGGAGCTGTTTTTT	CASSKTSGGTYTGELFF
TRBV7-2	TRBD2	TRBJ2-1	.	TGTGCCAGCAGCTTAGCCGCTCTAGCGGGGGGGCCCAATGAGCAGTTCTTC	CASSLAALAGGPNEQFF
TRBV4-3	.	TRBJ2-7	.	TGCGCCAGCAGCCAAGAGATCTCCTACGAGCAGTACTTC	CASSQEISYEQYF
TRBV6-6	.	TRBJ2-5	.	TGTGCCAGCAGTTTCGACCCGAGGGAGACCCAGTACTTC	CASSFDPRETQYF
TRBV7-9	.	TRBJ2-7	.	TGTGCCAGCACCTGGGGGACCCACTACGAGCAGTACTTC	CASTWGTHYEQYF
TRBV4-3	.	TRBJ1-1	few	TGCGCCAGCAGCCAAGAAATAAGGGGGACTGAAGCTTTCTTT	CASSQEIRGTEAFF
TRBV4-3	.	TRBJ2-6	few	TGCGCCAGCAGCCCCCCTGGAGCGGGCTCTGGGGCCAACGTCCTGACTTTC	CASSPPGAGSGANVLTF
TRBV6-2/TRBV6-3	.	TRBJ2-1	few	TGTGCCAGCACTCAACGGCCGTGGGCATGGGAACAAAATGAGCAGTTCTTC	CASTQRPWAWEQNEQFF
TRBV4-1	.	TRBJ1-2	few	TGCGCCAGCAGCCAAGTAGGGGATCGCGGCTACACCTTC	CASSQVGDRGYTF
TRBV20-1	TRBD1	TRBJ2-3	.	TGCAGTGCGTACCGGGACAGAAAGTATTTT	CSAYRDRKYF
TRBV6-2/TRBV6-3	TRBD2	TRBJ2-5	few	TGTGCCAGCAGTTTCGGACTAGCGGGCTCAGAGACCCAGTACTTC	CASSFGLAGSETQYF
TRBV7-9	.	TRBJ1-1	.	TGTGCCAGCAGCTTTAGTCCCGGGACGGGGACCACTGAAGCTTTCTTT	CASSFSPGTGTTEAFF
TRBV12-3/TRBV12-4	.	TRBJ2-7	few	TGTGCCAGCAGTTTAGTGGGCCGCTCCTACGAGCAGTACTTC	CASSLVGRSYEQYF
TRBV5-6	.	TRBJ2-7	few	TGTGCCAGCAGCTTTGGGGCAGGTAGCTCCTACGAGCAGTACTTC	CASSFGAGSSYEQYF
TRBV11-2	.	TRBJ1-2	.	TGTGCCAGCAGCTTAGATCGGCAGAACTATGGCTACACCTTC	CASSLDRQNYGYTF
TRBV2	TRBD1	TRBJ1-6	few	TGTGCCAGCACACAGGGGAATTCACCCCTCCACTTT	CASTQGNSPLHF
TRBV12-3/TRBV12-4	TRBD1	TRBJ1-1	few	TGTGCCAGCAGTTCTGGACAGGTGTTTGAAGCTTTCTTT	CASSSGQVFEAFF
TRBV7-2	TRBD2	TRBJ2-2	.	TGTGCCAGCAGCTTATGGGGTAGCGGGATAAGCGGGGAGCTGTTTTTT	CASSLWGSGISGELFF
TRBV12-3/TRBV12-4	TRBD2	TRBJ2-5	few	TGTGCCAGCAGCTACGGGACTAGGGTGGGGTTC	CASSYGTRVGF
TRBV7-2	.	TRBJ2-2	few	TGTGCCAGCGCGAGAACGGACTACACCGGGGAGCTGTTTTTT	CASARTDYTGELFF
TRBV5-1	TRBD2	TRBJ2-2	many	TGCGCCAGCAGCGTGACTAGCGGGAATCCCGTGGAGCTGTTTTTT	CASSVTSGNPVELFF
TRBV29-1	.	TRBJ2-5	few	TGCAGCGTGGAGGGGCAAAAACAAGAGACCCAGTACTTC	CSVEGQKQETQYF
TRBV6-5	.	TRBJ1-5	few	TGTGCCAGCAGTTACACGGATTCCAGGTTACCCCAGCATTTT	CASSYTDSRLPQHF
TRBV4-3	.	TRBJ2-7	.	TGCGCCAGCAGCCAAGATTGGGGGTGGGACGAGCAGTACTTC	CASSQDWGWDEQYF
TRBV7-2	.	TRBJ2-1	few	TGTGCCAGCAGCTTATTCACAGGGCGGGGCAATGAGCAGTTCTTC	CASSLFTGRGNEQFF
TRBV10-2	.	TRBJ2-1	few	TGCGCCAGCAGTGAGATGGGGGTATCCTACAATGAGCAGTTCTTC	CASSEMGVSYNEQFF
TRBV6-6	.	TRBJ2-1	.	TGTGCCAGCAGACGGGACGCCAATGAGCAGTTCTTC	CASRRDANEQFF
TRBV20-1	TRBD1	TRBJ1-6	.	TGCAGTGTCCGAGGACAGGGGCCGAATTCACCCCTCCACTTT	CSVRGQGPNSPLHF
TRBV6-2/TRBV6-3	TRBD2	TRBJ2-5	.	TGTGCCAGCAGAGTACTAGCGGGGATCCAAGAGACCCAGTACTTC	CASRVLAGIQETQYF
TRBV20-1	.	TRBJ1-1	few	TGCAGTGCTAGAGGTGGCAGGGTGAACACTGAAGCTTTCTTT	CSARGGRVNTEAFF
TRBV6-1	.	TRBJ1-5	few	TGTGCCAGCAGCATGGGACGGTGGGCCAATCAGCCCCAGCATTTT	CASSMGRWANQPQHF
TRBV5-1	.	TRBJ2-3	few	TGCGCCAGCAGTCCGGCCTGGGGCTCGAGGACAGATACGCAGTATTTT	CASSPAWGSRTDTQYF